The clone carrying this T cell receptor beta chain is a singleton in its sample. What it recognizes is unknown. Treatment indicated: 15 to 20 received Ad26.COV2.S at low or high dose, single or two shots; roughly five received placebo; per-sample allocation not given. The samples date from day 63 after the first vaccine or placebo injection. These data originate in a study of Ad26.COV2.S vaccination and SARS-CoV-2 variants. At the level of the study: Donor joined the COV1001 Ad26.COV2.S trial arm.

The data were produced by immunoSEQ multiplex PCR, yet TCRdb's version contains in-frame clones alone and is incomplete. The sample has under 550,000 clones; approximately 92% are singletons. The CDR3 is 13 amino acids. V was clipped by 7 bases and J by 3 bases, with 11 bases between them. Germline-derived CDR1 and CDR2 are LNHDA and SQIVND (reference sequence). Whole-study findings and limits: The study found higher spike-specific TCR breadth in vaccine than placebo recipients.

Sequencing used peripheral blood, obtained in a trial of Ad26.COV2.S vaccine versus placebo. The TCR comes from a person aged 18-60 years who received the Ad26.COV2.S COVID-19 vaccine or a placebo. V and J are TRBV19 and TRBJ2-3; D call uncertain. The CDR3 region is CASIGADTDTQYF. The DNA for the CDR3 is TGTGCCAGTATAGGCGCCGATACAGATACGCAGTATTTT.